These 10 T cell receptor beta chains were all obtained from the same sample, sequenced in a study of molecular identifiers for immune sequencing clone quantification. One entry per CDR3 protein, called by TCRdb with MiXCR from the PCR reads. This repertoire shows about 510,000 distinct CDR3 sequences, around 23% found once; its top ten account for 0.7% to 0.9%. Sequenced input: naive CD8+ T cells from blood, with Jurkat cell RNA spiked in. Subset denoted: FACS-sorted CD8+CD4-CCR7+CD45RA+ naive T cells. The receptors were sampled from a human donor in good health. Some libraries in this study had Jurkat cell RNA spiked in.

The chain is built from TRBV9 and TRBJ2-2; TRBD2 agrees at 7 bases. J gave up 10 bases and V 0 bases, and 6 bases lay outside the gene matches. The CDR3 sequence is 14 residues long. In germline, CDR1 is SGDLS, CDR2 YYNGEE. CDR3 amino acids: CASSVGGGTKELFF. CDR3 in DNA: TGTGCCAGCAGCGTAGGGGGAGGGACGAAGGAGCTGTTTTTT. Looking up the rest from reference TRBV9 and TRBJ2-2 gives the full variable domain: DSGVTQTPKHLITATGQRVTLRCSPRSGDLSVYWYQQSLDQGLQFLIQYYNGEERAKGNILERFSAQQFPDLHSELNLSSLELGDSALYFCASSVGGGTKELFFGEGSRLTVL.

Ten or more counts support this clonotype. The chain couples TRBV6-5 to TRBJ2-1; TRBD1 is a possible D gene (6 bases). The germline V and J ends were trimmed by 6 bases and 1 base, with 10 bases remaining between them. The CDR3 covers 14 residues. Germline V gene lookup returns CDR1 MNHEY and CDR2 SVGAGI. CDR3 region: CASSTGTSYNEQFF. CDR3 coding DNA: TGTGCCAGCAGCACCGGGACATCCTACAATGAGCAGTTCTTC.

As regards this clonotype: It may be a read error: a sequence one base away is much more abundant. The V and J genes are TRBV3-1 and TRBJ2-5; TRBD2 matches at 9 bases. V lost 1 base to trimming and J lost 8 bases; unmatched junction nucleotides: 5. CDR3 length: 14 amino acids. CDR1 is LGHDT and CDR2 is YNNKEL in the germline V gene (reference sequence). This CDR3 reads CASSQVERGATQYF. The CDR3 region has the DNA TGTGCCAGCAGCCAAGTGGAGCGGGGGGCCACCCAGTACTTC.

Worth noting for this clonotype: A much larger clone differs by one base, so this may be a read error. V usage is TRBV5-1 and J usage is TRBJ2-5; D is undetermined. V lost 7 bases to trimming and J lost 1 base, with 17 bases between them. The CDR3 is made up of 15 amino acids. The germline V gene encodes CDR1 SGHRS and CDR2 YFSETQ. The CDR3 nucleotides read TGCGCCAGCGGCCCGACCGGCGCTATCCAAGAGACCCAGTACTTC. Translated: CASGPTGAIQETQYF.

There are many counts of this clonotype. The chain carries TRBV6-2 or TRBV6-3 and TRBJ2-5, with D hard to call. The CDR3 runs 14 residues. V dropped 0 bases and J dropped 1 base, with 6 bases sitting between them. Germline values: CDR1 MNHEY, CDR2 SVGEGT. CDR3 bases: TGTGCCAGCAGTTACTCGAACCTCCAAGAGACCCAGTACTTC. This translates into CASSYSNLQETQYF.

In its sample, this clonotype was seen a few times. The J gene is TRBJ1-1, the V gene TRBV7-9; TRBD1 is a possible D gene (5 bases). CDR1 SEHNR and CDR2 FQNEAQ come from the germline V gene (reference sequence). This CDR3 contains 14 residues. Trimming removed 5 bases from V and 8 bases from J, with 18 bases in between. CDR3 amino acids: CASSPSDNQKEAFF. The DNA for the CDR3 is TGTGCCAGCAGCCCTTCGGACAACCAAAAAGAAGCTTTCTTT.

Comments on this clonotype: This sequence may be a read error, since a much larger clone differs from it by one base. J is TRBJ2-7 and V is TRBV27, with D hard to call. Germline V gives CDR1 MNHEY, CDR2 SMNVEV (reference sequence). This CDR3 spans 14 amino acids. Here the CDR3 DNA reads TGTGCCAGCAGTCCCACAGTTTACTCCTACGGGCAGTACTTC. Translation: CASSPTVYSYGQYF.

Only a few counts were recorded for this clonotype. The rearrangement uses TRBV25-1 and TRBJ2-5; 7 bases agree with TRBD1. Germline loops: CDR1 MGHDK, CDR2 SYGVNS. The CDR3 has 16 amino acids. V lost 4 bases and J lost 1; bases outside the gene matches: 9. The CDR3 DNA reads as TGTGCCAGCAGTGGGGGGACAGCGACCTTCCAAGAGACCCAGTACTTC. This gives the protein CASSGGTATFQETQYF.

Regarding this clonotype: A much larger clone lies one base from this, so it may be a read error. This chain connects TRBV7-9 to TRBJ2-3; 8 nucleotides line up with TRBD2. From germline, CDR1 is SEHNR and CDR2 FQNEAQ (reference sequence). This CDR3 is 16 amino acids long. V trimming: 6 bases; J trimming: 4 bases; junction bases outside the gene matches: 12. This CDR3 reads CASSFPLRGGPDTQYF. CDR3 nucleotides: TGTGCCAGCAGTTTCCCCCTCCGGGGGGGCCCAGATACGCAGTATTTT.

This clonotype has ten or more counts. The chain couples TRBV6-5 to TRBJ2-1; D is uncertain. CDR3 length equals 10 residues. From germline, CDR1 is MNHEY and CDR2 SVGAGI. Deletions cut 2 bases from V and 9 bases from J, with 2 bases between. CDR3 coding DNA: TGTGCCAGCAGTTACGGTGAGCAGTTCTTC. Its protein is CASSYGEQFF.